These 18 T cell receptor beta chains originate from one sample sequenced in a study of blood T cell repertoires in COVID-19. Assay: immunoSEQ multiplex PCR; the TCRdb copy retains only in-frame clones and omits some. The table includes fewer than 450,000 clones, around 88% detected once. The sequenced material came from peripheral blood. These receptors originate from a woman in her forties or fifties with COVID-19, enrolled during active disease.

Notes on this clone: Other DNA sequences from this sample encode an identical CDR3 as well. The chain recombines TRBV29-1 with TRBJ2-2; D unresolved. This CDR3 comprises 13 residues. Trimming stripped 2 bases from V and 0 bases from J, with 4 bases between. CDR1 is SQVTM and CDR2 is ANQGSEA in the germline V gene. The CDR3 nucleotides read TGCAGCGTTGAAACTGCGAACACCGGGGAGCTGTTTTTT. It translates to CSVETANTGELFF.

The rearrangement joins TRBV7-2 to TRBJ2-2; D unresolved. Trimming stripped 1 base from V and 7 bases from J, with 10 bases between. The CDR3 loop spans 14 amino acids. In germline, CDR1 is SGHTA, CDR2 FQGNSA. CDR3 coding DNA: TGTGCCAGCAGCTTAGTGAACTATCGCGGGGAGCTGTTTTTT. Translating gives CASSLVNYRGELFF.

The chain combines TRBV4-1 with TRBJ2-7; D is possibly TRBD1 (6 bases). The germline V gene has CDR1 MGHRA and CDR2 YSYEKL. Trimming pared 1 base from V and 6 bases from J, leaving 16 bases between. The CDR3 is made up of 15 amino acids. The CDR3: CASSQGVYKGGEQYF. CDR3 bases: TGCGCCAGCAGCCAAGGCGTCTACAAAGGGGGCGAGCAGTACTTC.

The genes are TRBV28 and TRBJ1-4, with 10 bases matching TRBD1. Germline V lookup: CDR1 MDHEN, CDR2 SYDVKM. J gave up 2 bases and V 4 bases, and 4 bases lay outside the gene matches. The CDR3 loop spans 16 amino acids. This chain's CDR3 is CASSSDRGDTNEKLFF. The CDR3 nucleotides read TGTGCCAGCAGTTCGGACAGGGGGGATACTAATGAAAAACTGTTTTTT.

V usage is TRBV7-8 and J usage is TRBJ1-1; D unresolved. The CDR3 runs to 15 residues. Between the trimmed V and J ends, which lost 0 bases and 3 bases, there was a span of 11 bases. CDR1 and CDR2 from the germline V gene are SGHVS and FQNEAQ. The CDR3 protein is CASSLATGWDTEAFF. The CDR3 DNA reads as TGTGCCAGCAGCTTAGCTACGGGGTGGGACACTGAAGCTTTCTTT.

A remark on this clone: The same CDR3 is also encoded by other DNA sequences in this sample. The gene calls are TRBV5-1 and TRBJ2-1; D might be TRBD1 (5 bases). Germline CDR1 SGHRS, CDR2 YFSETQ. V was clipped by 4 bases and J by 0 bases, with 8 bases between them. The CDR3 runs to 14 residues. CDR3 sequence reads: CASSPDSSYNEQFF. The CDR3 DNA sequence: TGCGCCAGCAGCCCCGACAGCTCCTACAATGAGCAGTTCTTC.

V is TRBV10-3 and J is TRBJ2-1, with no clear D. The CDR3 has 16 amino acids. The germline V and J ends were trimmed by 0 bases and 8 bases, with 17 bases remaining between them. Germline V gene data show CDR1 as ENHRY and CDR2 as SYGVKD. CDR3 sequence reads: CAISESWQAPSDEQFF. The CDR3 coding sequence is TGTGCCATCAGTGAGTCGTGGCAGGCACCTTCCGATGAGCAGTTCTTC.

As regards this clone: Other DNA sequences in this specimen translate into the identical CDR3. The V and J genes are TRBV5-6 and TRBJ2-3; 7 bases are shared with TRBD2. This CDR3 is built from 16 residues. V lost 0 bases and J lost 2; bases outside the gene matches: 6. Germline lookup yields CDR1 SGHDT and CDR2 YYEEEE. The DNA for the CDR3 is TGTGCCAGCAGCTTGGTCACCGGGGGGTTCACAGATACGCAGTATTTT. It is translated as CASSLVTGGFTDTQYF.

This chain uses TRBV7-9 with TRBJ1-1; tentatively, D is TRBD1 (5 bases). Between the trimmed V and J ends, which lost 4 bases and 0 bases, there was a span of 15 bases. In germline, CDR1 is SEHNR, CDR2 FQNEAQ (reference sequence). CDR3 length equals 16 residues. CDR3 bases: TGTGCCAGCAGCTGGGGGGGTCCCAACATGAACACTGAAGCTTTCTTT. It yields the protein CASSWGGPNMNTEAFF.

J is TRBJ1-6 and V is TRBV30, with D possibly being TRBD1 (5 bases). Germline CDR1 reads GTSNPN; CDR2 reads SVGIG (reference sequence). There are 13 residues in the CDR3. The V gene lost 2 bases and the J gene lost 7 bases, with 9 bases spanning the gap. The DNA for the CDR3 is TGTGCCTGGAGTCAGGGTCGGAATTCACCCCTCCACTTT. Amino acid sequence: CAWSQGRNSPLHF.

This clone is a singleton in its sample. V and J are TRBV5-1 and TRBJ2-7; 9 bases agree with TRBD1. J gave up 7 bases and V 0 bases, and 11 bases lay outside the gene matches. The CDR3 totals 16 residues. The V gene's germline CDR1 is SGHRS and CDR2 YFSETQ. Here the CDR3 reads CASSLARGQGLKEQYF. In nucleotides, the CDR3 is TGCGCCAGCAGCTTGGCCCGGGGACAGGGCTTAAAAGAGCAGTACTTC. Looking up the rest from reference TRBV5-1 and TRBJ2-7 gives the full variable domain: KAGVTQTPRYLIKTRGQQVTLSCSPISGHRSVSWYQQTPGQGLQFLFEYFSETQRNKGNFPGRFSGRQFSNSRSEMNVSTLELGDSALYLCASSLARGQGLKEQYFGPGTRLTVT.

The chain combines TRBV9 with TRBJ1-4, with no clear D. V was cut by 3 bases and J by 3 bases, with 3 bases left in between. Germline V gene lookup returns CDR1 SGDLS and CDR2 YYNGEE. This CDR3 region has 12 residues. For the CDR3, the DNA is TGTGCCAGCAGCGCCGCTAATGAAAAACTGTTTTTT. Protein product: CASSAANEKLFF.

The gene calls are TRBV30 and TRBJ1-3; no firm D call. V was shortened by 7 bases and J by 4 bases, with 14 bases between the two germline ends. Germline assignment: CDR1 GTSNPN and CDR2 SVGIG (reference sequence). The CDR3 sequence is 13 residues long. The CDR3 region is CAFLDLRGNTIYF. The CDR3 nucleotides are TGTGCCTTTCTAGACCTAAGGGGAAACACCATATATTTT.

This clone was observed once. This sequence joins TRBV11-2 and TRBJ2-3, with 8 bases fitting TRBD1. J gave up 5 bases and V 1 base, and 5 bases lay outside the gene matches. Germline CDR1 is SGHAT and CDR2 is FQNNGV. This CDR3 is built from 15 residues. CDR3 protein: CASSLGTGSQDTQYF. The CDR3 DNA reads as TGTGCCAGCAGCTTAGGGACAGGGAGTCAAGATACGCAGTATTTT.

V and J are TRBV14 and TRBJ2-3, with 15 bases aligning to TRBD2. CDR3 size: 16 residues. CDR1 is SGHDN, CDR2 FVKESK, per germline. J lost 5 bases, V lost 4 bases, and 4 bases had no gene match. The CDR3 sequence: CASSPGLAGGGDTQYF. Written as DNA, the CDR3 is TGTGCCAGCAGCCCCGGACTAGCGGGGGGGGGAGATACGCAGTATTTT.

The CDR3 DNA reads as TGTGCCGGCGGAGGGACAGGGAGTTATAGCAATCAGCCCCAGCATTTT. Protein: CAGGGTGSYSNQPQHF. V and J are TRBV21-1 and TRBJ1-5; the D call in the table, TRBD1, was not verified against the DNA. TRBV21-1 corresponds to a pseudogene. CDR3 size: 16 residues.

CDR3 in DNA: TGTGCCAGCAGCTACGAACGTACAGGGGGCGTAAAACTGTTTTTT. This translates into CASSYERTGGVKLFF. The genes are TRBV2 and TRBJ1-4; 9 nucleotides line up with TRBD1. J lost 10 bases, V lost 6 bases, and 12 bases had no gene match. This CDR3 has 15 residues. The V gene's germline CDR1 is SNHLY and CDR2 FYNNEI.

The chain recombines TRBV6-5 with TRBJ2-3; no clear D gene. The V end lost 2 bases, the J end lost 10 bases, and 13 bases lay between the germline ends. Germline V CDR1 and CDR2: MNHEY, SVGAGI. The CDR3 is 13 amino acids. As DNA, the CDR3 is TGTGCCAGCAGTTACGCATACTCTCTCGCGCAGTATTTT. This encodes CASSYAYSLAQYF.